This entry lists 20 T cell receptor beta chains sequenced from one sample in a study of beta chain features in type 1 diabetes. Investigators reverse transcribed all isolated RNA, so they sequenced expressed TCRB transcripts. Produced via immunoSEQ multiplex PCR; TCRdb's table is partial and in-frame only. The sample yields 40,000 to 60,000 clones, 55% to 75% seen once. The study's findings and limits: Type 1 diabetes patients had moderately but significantly shorter TCRB CDR3s in all four CD4+ subsets.

These receptors have no identified antigens. The sample comprised stem cell memory CD4+ T cells from blood. The receptors stem from a woman aged 25-40 years with type 1 diabetes.

This rearrangement joins TRBV5-4 to TRBJ2-2; TRBD2 matches at 7 bases. V dropped 4 bases and J dropped 7; count of bases not matched to a gene: 13. This CDR3 is built from 16 residues. The germline gives CDR1 SGHNT, CDR2 YYREEE (reference sequence). The CDR3 spells CASSPRGREIGGELFF. CDR3 in DNA: TGTGCCAGCAGCCCCCGTGGGCGGGAGATCGGCGGGGAGCTGTTTTTT.

V is TRBV29-1 and J is TRBJ2-5; tentatively, D is TRBD2 (6 bases). The CDR3 totals 12 residues. CDR1 and CDR2 (germline): SQVTM, ANQGSEA. Trimming took off 6 bases at V and 2 bases at J, with 10 bases between the two ends. Here the CDR3 reads CSVRTIQETQYF. The CDR3 DNA reads TGCAGCGTCCGGACTATTCAAGAGACCCAGTACTTC.

This rearrangement joins TRBV7-6 to TRBJ2-3, with D perhaps matching TRBD2 (5 bases). The length of the CDR3 is 15 residues. CDR1 SGHVS and CDR2 FNYEAQ come from the germline V gene. Trimming pared 1 base from V and 5 bases from J, leaving 13 bases between. In DNA form, the CDR3 reads TGTGCCAGCAGCTTAGGGGGAACGGGGTTAGATACGCAGTATTTT. Translation gives CASSLGGTGLDTQYF.

This clone was seen more than once but under ten times. At one boundary the junction diverges from the germline segment, which might be a read error. The rearrangement uses TRBV7-7 and TRBJ2-1; D gene unclear. Germline assignment: CDR1 SSHAT and CDR2 FNYEAQ (reference sequence). The CDR3 covers 13 residues. Here the CDR3 reads CASSSGTYNEQFF. Here the CDR3 DNA reads TGTGCTAGCAGCTCTGGTACATACAATGAGCAGTTCTTC.

The gene calls are TRBV6-5 and TRBJ2-1; a weak D match, TRBD1 (5 bases). CDR3 length: 13 residues. V lost 2 bases to trimming and J lost 7 bases, with 9 bases between them. In germline, CDR1 is MNHEY, CDR2 SVGAGI. CDR3 amino acids: CASSYMQGNEQFF. DNA for the CDR3: TGTGCCAGCAGTTACATGCAGGGAAATGAGCAGTTCTTC.

This clone was picked up a small number of times. The chain joins TRBV7-3 to TRBJ2-3; 7 bases are a match to TRBD2. The CDR3 is 14 residues long. The germline V gene has CDR1 SGHTA and CDR2 FQGTGA. V lost 5 bases to trimming and J lost 4 bases; unmatched junction nucleotides: 6. The DNA of the CDR3 is TGTGCCAGCAGCAGGGAGGGCCGGCCAGATACGCAGTATTTT. Amino acid sequence: CASSREGRPDTQYF.

J is TRBJ1-2 and V is TRBV7-9, with TRBD1 matching 8 bases. V lost 5 bases, J lost 2 bases, and 4 bases stayed unmatched. The CDR3 extends over 14 amino acids. Germline lookup yields CDR1 SEHNR and CDR2 FQNEAQ (reference sequence). This CDR3 is CASSTRQGNYGYTF. The DNA for the CDR3 is TGTGCCAGCAGCACCCGACAGGGGAACTATGGCTACACCTTC.

The genes are TRBV19 and TRBJ1-5; D unresolved. CDR3 length equals 12 residues. V lost 2 bases and J lost 4, with 3 bases in between. CDR1 and CDR2 (germline): LNHDA, SQIVND (reference sequence). The CDR3 bases are TGTGCCAGTAGTATACTGAATCAGCCCCAGCATTTT. This encodes CASSILNQPQHF.

This clone has only a few counts. The chain carries TRBV11-2 and TRBJ2-3, with 9 bases fitting TRBD2. Germline CDR1 is SGHAT and CDR2 is FQNNGV. The CDR3 covers 15 residues. V shed 5 bases, J shed 4 bases, and the junction held 7 bases outside the gene matches. In DNA, the CDR3 is TGTGCCAGCAGCCCATTAGCGGGAGCCGCAGATACGCAGTATTTT. It translates to CASSPLAGAADTQYF.

This clone was observed a handful of times. The chain is built from TRBV29-1 and TRBJ1-1; possibly TRBD1 for D (6 bases). Germline V lookup: CDR1 SQVTM, CDR2 ANQGSEA. The V and J ends lost 3 bases and 2 bases respectively, with 10 bases between them. The CDR3 length is 13 residues. The CDR3 region has the DNA TGCAGCGTTGACCCGGACAGAAACACTGAAGCTTTCTTT. Translated: CSVDPDRNTEAFF.

This chain links TRBV30 with TRBJ2-3; TRBD2 aligns across 9 bases. Per the germline V gene, CDR1 is GTSNPN and CDR2 is SVGIG (reference sequence). The CDR3 covers 12 residues. The V gene end was trimmed by 5 bases and the J gene end by 5 bases; junction bases not matched to a gene: 2. CDR3: CAWPLAGDTQYF. CDR3 DNA sequence: TGTGCCTGGCCACTAGCGGGAGATACGCAGTATTTT.

The CDR3 region has the DNA TGTGCCAGCAGTCTACAGGGACGGGGTTATGGCTACACCTTC. It translates to CASSLQGRGYGYTF. V is TRBV27 and J is TRBJ1-2, with D tentatively TRBD1 (6 bases). Germline CDR1 and CDR2: MNHEY and SMNVEV (reference sequence). Trimming removed 5 bases at V and 5 bases at J, with 15 bases between. CDR3 length: 14 residues.

This chain links TRBV11-2 with TRBJ2-6; maybe TRBD1 (6 bases). The V end lost 1 base, the J end lost 1 base, and 11 bases lay between the germline ends. There are 17 residues in the CDR3. Germline CDR1 SGHAT, CDR2 FQNNGV. The CDR3 here is CASSLVGAASGANVLTF. The CDR3, as DNA: TGTGCCAGCAGCTTAGTGGGGGCCGCGTCTGGGGCCAACGTCCTGACTTTC.

V usage is TRBV7-2 and J usage is TRBJ2-3; TRBD1 agrees at 12 bases. Germline V lookup: CDR1 SGHTA, CDR2 FQGNSA. This CDR3 contains 16 residues. V was pared by 8 bases and J by 4 bases, with 10 bases of the junction left unmatched. The CDR3 bases are TGTGCCAGCTCAGGGGACAGGGGGCCCCCCGCAGATACGCAGTATTTT. Translating gives CASSGDRGPPADTQYF.

DNA for the CDR3: TGCGCCAGCAGCTTGACAGGGAACGAGCAGCCCCAGCATTTT. Its translation is CASSLTGNEQPQHF. The chain couples TRBV5-1 to TRBJ1-5; a weak D match, TRBD1 (6 bases). CDR3 size: 14 residues. Germline CDR1 and CDR2: SGHRS and YFSETQ. Trimming took 1 base from V and 7 from J, leaving 12 bases between them.

V and J are TRBV14 and TRBJ2-1; 9 bases fit TRBD2. The germline gives CDR1 SGHDN, CDR2 FVKESK. CDR3 size: 13 residues. V shed 4 bases, J shed 12 bases, and the junction held 7 bases outside the gene matches. In DNA form, the CDR3 reads TGTGCCAGCAGCCTTCCTATAGCGGGAGCGCAGTTCTTC. Its protein is CASSLPIAGAQFF.

The rearrangement links TRBV9 to TRBJ2-3; no definite D call. The CDR3 extends over 16 amino acids. Trimming cost V 5 bases and J 0 bases, with 16 bases left between them. In germline, CDR1 is SGDLS, CDR2 YYNGEE. For the CDR3, the DNA is TGTGCCAGCAGTCTCTTGGCGGATACTAGCACAGATACGCAGTATTTT. Translated, it gives CASSLLADTSTDTQYF.

J is TRBJ2-3 and V is TRBV9; TRBD2 aligns across 7 bases. J lost 6 bases, V lost 3 bases, and 10 bases had no gene match. Germline loops: CDR1 SGDLS, CDR2 YYNGEE. CDR3 length: 15 residues. CDR3 loop: CASSASGGRWDTQYF. CDR3 nucleotide sequence: TGTGCCAGCAGCGCATCGGGCGGGAGATGGGATACGCAGTATTTT.

The V and J genes are TRBV5-6 and TRBJ1-2, with D possibly TRBD1 on 6 matching bases. V dropped 2 bases and J dropped 0 bases, with 17 bases sitting between them. Germline CDR1 and CDR2: SGHDT and YYEEEE. This CDR3 has 17 amino acids. In DNA, the CDR3 is TGTGCCAGCAGCTTAGCAGGGACACGGCCCTCTAACTATGGCTACACCTTC. Protein product: CASSLAGTRPSNYGYTF.

The table lists this clone with a count of one. The rearrangement joins TRBV30 to TRBJ2-7, with TRBD2 matching over 10 bases. V shed 0 bases, J shed 0 bases, and the junction held 14 bases outside the gene matches. This CDR3 is 19 amino acids long. The V gene's germline CDR1 is GTSNPN and CDR2 SVGIG (reference sequence). For the CDR3, the DNA is TGTGCCTGGAGTGTTTGGCTACTAGCGGGGATTGCCCGCTCCTACGAGCAGTACTTC. Its protein product is CAWSVWLLAGIARSYEQYF.